This T cell receptor beta chain was sequenced during a study of T cells in Graves' hyperthyroidism and ophthalmopathy. Amplified TCR beta CDR3 regions derived from RNA transcripts. First-round RT-PCR targeting the TCR CDR3 was performed with the HTBI primer set. MiXCR, applied by TCRdb to the multiplex PCR reads, yields one record per CDR3 protein. The sample holds under 400,000 distinct CDR3 sequences, 21% seen once. Study-wide points: Separation of ophthalmopathy from stable hyperthyroidism was achieved by a 13 V-J model. Ophthalmopathy, which appeared later, was predicted by the model a median 6.5 months before onset.

This clonotype was found many times. The antigen is unknown. Those with hyperthyroidism were 18 to 65 years old, newly diagnosed, and ill for under 2 months. Fresh peripheral blood, around 9.2 ml of it, supplied the PBMCs. The clonotype comes from a woman in her forties or fifties with Graves' hyperthyroidism. Sequences were obtained from blood.

The CDR3 spells CASRRAMGTDTQYF. In nucleotides, the CDR3 is TGCGCCAGCAGAAGGGCCATGGGCACAGATACGCAGTATTTT. The chain links TRBV5-1 to TRBJ2-3, with unresolved D. Germline V gene sequence: CDR1 SGHRS, CDR2 YFSETQ. Trimming pared 5 bases from V and 1 base from J, leaving 11 bases between. There are 14 residues in the CDR3.